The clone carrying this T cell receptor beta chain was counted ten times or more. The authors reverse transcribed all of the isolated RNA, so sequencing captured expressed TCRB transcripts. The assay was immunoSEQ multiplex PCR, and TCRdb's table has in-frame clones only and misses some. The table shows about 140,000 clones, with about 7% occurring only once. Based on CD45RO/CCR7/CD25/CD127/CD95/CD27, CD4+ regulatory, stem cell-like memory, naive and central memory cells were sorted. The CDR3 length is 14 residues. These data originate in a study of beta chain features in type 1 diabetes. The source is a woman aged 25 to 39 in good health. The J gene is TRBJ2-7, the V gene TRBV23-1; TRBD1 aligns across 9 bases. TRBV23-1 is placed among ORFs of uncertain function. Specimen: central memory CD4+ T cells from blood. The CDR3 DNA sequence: TGCGTCCCTGTAACCGGGACAGGGCCCTACGAGCAGTACTTC. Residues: CVPVTGTGPYEQYF.